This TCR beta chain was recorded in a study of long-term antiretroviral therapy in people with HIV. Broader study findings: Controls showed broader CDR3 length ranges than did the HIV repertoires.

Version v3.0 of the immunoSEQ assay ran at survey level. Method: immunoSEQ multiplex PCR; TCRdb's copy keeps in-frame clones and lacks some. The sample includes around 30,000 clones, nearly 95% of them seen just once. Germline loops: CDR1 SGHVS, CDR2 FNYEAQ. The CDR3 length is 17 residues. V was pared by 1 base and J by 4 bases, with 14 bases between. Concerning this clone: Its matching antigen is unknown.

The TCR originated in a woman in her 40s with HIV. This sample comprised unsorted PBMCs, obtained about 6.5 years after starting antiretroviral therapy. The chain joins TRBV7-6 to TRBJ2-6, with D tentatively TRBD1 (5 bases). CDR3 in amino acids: CASSLGGAGSGANVLTF. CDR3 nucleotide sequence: TGTGCCAGCAGCTTAGGAGGAGCAGGGTCCGGGGCCAACGTCCTGACTTTC.